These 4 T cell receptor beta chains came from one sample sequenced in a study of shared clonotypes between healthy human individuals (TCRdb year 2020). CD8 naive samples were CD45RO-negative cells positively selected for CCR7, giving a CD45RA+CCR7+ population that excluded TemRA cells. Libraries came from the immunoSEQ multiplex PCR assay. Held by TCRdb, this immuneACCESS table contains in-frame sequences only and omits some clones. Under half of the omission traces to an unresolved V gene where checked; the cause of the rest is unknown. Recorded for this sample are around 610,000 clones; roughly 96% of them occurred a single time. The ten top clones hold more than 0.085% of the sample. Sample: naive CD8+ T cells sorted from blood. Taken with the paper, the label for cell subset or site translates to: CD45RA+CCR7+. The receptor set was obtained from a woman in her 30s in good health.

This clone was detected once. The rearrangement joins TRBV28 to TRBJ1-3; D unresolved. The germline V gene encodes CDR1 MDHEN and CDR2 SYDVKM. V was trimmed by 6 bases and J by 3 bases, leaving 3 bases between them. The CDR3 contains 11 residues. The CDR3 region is CASRGGNTIYF. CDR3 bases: TGTGCCAGCAGGGGTGGAAACACCATATATTTT.

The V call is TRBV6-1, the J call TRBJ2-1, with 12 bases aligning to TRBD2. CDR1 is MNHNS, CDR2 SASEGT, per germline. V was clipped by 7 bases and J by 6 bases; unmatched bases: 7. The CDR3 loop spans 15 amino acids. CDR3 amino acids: CASTPTSGSSNEQFF. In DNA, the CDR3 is TGTGCCAGCACCCCGACTAGCGGGAGTTCCAATGAGCAGTTCTTC.

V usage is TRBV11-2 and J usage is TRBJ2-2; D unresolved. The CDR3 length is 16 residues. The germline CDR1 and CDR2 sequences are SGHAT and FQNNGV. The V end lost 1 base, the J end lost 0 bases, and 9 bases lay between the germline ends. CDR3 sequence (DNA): TGTGCCAGCAGCTTAGTTGGTCAGTCGAACACCGGGGAGCTGTTTTTT. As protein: CASSLVGQSNTGELFF.

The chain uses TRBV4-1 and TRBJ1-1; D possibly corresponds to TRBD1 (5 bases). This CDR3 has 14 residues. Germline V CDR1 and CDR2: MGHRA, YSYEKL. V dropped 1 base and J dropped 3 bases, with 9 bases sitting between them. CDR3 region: CASSQGGEDTEAFF. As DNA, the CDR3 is TGCGCCAGCAGCCAAGGAGGGGAGGACACTGAAGCTTTCTTT.